A selection of T cell receptor beta chains follows, all from one sample in a study of CD4 T cells in lung cancer. The assay was immunoSEQ multiplex PCR, and TCRdb's table has in-frame clones only and misses some. The sample contains roughly 9,300 clones, over 50% of which appear only once. The sample consisted of normal lung tissue taken away from the tumor. These TCRs come from a man between 60 and 70 years old with non-small cell lung cancer. CDR3s include the opening cysteine and the closing phenylalanine or tryptophan. D genes are given only for firm matches. Rows give clone size only sometimes, using once, few, many, or a class for an expanded clone.

CDR3: CASSSGGYEQYF; DNA: TGTGCCAGCAGTTCAGGGGGCTACGAGCAGTACTTC; V: TRBV5-6; D: TRBD1; J: TRBJ2-7; size: -
CDR3: CASRKPTGTGEWFF; DNA: TGTGCCAGCCGCAAACCCACCGGGACAGGAGAATGGTTCTTC; V: TRBV6-5; D: TRBD1; J: TRBJ2-1; size: -
CDR3: CASSYYRGMGNQPQHF; DNA: TGTGCCAGCAGTTATTACAGGGGAATGGGCAATCAGCCCCAGCATTTT; V: TRBV28; D: TRBD1; J: TRBJ1-5; size: -
CDR3: CASSIPGLGTYEQYF; DNA: TGTGCCAGCAGTATCCCGGGACTAGGTACCTACGAGCAGTACTTC; V: TRBV28; D: TRBD2; J: TRBJ2-7; size: -
CDR3: CASSPQPIRGYTF; DNA: TGTGCCAGCAGCCCCCAACCCATTAGAGGCTACACCTTC; V: TRBV7-9; D: -; J: TRBJ1-2; size: -
CDR3: CASKRAGGVSGELFF; DNA: TGTGCCAGTAAAAGGGCGGGAGGGGTGAGCGGGGAGCTGTTTTTT; V: TRBV19; D: TRBD2; J: TRBJ2-2; size: -
CDR3: CAISESGQVGNQPQHF; DNA: TGTGCCATCAGTGAGTCCGGACAGGTGGGCAATCAGCCCCAGCATTTT; V: TRBV10-3; D: TRBD1; J: TRBJ1-5; size: once
CDR3: CAGSITVSNTEAFF; DNA: TGTGCCGGTAGTATAACAGTGTCGAACACTGAAGCTTTCTTT; V: TRBV19; D: -; J: TRBJ1-1; size: -
CDR3: CATYEGDDEQFF; DNA: TGTGCCACCTACGAGGGGGATGATGAGCAGTTCTTC; V: TRBV10-3; D: -; J: TRBJ2-1; size: -
CDR3: CASSRGDGNTIYF; DNA: TGTGCCAGCAGCCGCGGGGATGGAAACACCATATATTTT; V: TRBV9; D: -; J: TRBJ1-3; size: few
CDR3: CASSPQPTGGSYNEQFF; DNA: TGCGCCAGCAGCCCTCAGCCGACAGGGGGCTCCTACAATGAGCAGTTCTTC; V: TRBV5-1; D: TRBD1; J: TRBJ2-1; size: -
CDR3: CASSNNRATGELFF; DNA: TGTGCCAGCAGTAACAACAGGGCCACCGGGGAGCTGTTTTTT; V: TRBV6-5; D: -; J: TRBJ2-2; size: -
CDR3: CASSPTTGVRETQYF; DNA: TGTGCCAGCAGCCCTACGACAGGGGTCCGGGAGACCCAGTACTTC; V: TRBV6-5; D: TRBD1; J: TRBJ2-5; size: medium-sized